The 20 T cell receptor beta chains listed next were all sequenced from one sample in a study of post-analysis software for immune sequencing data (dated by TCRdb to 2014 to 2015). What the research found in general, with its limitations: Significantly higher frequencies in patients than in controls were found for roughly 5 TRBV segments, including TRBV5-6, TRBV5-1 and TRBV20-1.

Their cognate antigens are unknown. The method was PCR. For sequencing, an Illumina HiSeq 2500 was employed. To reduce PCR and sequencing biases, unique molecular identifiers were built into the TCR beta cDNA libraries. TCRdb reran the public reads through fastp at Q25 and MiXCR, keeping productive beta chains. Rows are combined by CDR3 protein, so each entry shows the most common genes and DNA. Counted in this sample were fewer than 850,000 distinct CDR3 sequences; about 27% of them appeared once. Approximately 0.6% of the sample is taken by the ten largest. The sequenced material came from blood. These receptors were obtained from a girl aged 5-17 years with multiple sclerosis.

The CDR3 DNA sequence: TGCAGTGCTAGAGGTTTGGGAAATTCGCGCACTGAAGCTTTCTTT. This sequence encodes CSARGLGNSRTEAFF. The chain couples TRBV20-1 to TRBJ1-1; no clear D gene. The CDR3 is made up of 15 amino acids. Germline V gives CDR1 DFQATT, CDR2 SNEGSKA (reference sequence). Trimming removed 1 base at V and 4 bases at J, with 16 bases between.

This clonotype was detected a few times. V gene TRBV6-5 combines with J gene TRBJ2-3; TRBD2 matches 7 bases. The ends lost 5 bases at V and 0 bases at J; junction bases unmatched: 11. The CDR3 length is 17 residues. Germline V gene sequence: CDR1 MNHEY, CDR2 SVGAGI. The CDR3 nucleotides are TGTGCCAGCAGTCTAGTCGTGGGGGGGACTAGCACAGATACGCAGTATTTT. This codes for CASSLVVGGTSTDTQYF.

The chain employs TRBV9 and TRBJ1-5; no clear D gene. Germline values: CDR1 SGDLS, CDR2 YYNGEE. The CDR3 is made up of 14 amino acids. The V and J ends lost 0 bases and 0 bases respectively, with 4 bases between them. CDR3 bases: TGTGCCAGCAGCGTAGGGGATAGCAATCAGCCCCAGCATTTT. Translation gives CASSVGDSNQPQHF.

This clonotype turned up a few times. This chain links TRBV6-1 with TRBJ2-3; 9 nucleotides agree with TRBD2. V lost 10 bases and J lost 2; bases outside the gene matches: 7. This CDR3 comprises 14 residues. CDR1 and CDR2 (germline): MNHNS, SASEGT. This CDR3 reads CAIRTSAFTDTQYF. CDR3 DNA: TGTGCCATACGGACTAGCGCCTTCACAGATACGCAGTATTTT.

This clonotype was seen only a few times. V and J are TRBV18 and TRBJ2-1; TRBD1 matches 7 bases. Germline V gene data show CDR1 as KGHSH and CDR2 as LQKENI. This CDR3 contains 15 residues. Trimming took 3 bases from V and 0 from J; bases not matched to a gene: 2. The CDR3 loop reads CASSPGQVSYNEQFF. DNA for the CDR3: TGTGCCAGCTCACCCGGACAGGTCTCCTACAATGAGCAGTTCTTC.

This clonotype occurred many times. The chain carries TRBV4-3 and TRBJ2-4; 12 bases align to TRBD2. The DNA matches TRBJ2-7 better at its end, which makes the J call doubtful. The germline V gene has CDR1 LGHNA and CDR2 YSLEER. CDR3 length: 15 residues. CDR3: CASSQDLAGGYEQYF. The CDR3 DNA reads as TGCGCCAGCAGCCAAGATCTAGCGGGAGGGTACGAGCAGTACTTC.

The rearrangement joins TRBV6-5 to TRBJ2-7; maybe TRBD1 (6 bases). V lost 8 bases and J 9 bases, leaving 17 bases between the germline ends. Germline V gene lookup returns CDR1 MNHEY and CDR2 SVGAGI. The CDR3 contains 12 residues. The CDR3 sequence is CASRGRGLSQYF. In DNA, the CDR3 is TGTGCCAGCCGGGGCAGGGGATTATCGCAGTACTTC.

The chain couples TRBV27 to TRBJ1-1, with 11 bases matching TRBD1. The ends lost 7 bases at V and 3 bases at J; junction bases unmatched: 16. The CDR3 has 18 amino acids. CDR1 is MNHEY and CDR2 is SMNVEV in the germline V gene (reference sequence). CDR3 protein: CASIPRTGGYIRDTEAFF. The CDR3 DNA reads TGTGCCAGCATTCCCCGGACAGGGGGCTACATAAGGGACACTGAAGCTTTCTTT.

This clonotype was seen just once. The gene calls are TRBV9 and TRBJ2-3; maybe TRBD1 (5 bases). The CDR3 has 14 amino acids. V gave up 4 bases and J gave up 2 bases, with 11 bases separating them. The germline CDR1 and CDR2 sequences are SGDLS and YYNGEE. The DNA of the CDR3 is TGTGCCAGCAGCTCGCGACAGTTCACAGATACGCAGTATTTT. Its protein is CASSSRQFTDTQYF.

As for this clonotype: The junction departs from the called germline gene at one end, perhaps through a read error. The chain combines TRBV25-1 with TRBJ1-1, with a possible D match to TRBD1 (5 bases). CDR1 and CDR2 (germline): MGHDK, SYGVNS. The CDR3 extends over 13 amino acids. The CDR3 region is CVSTHEGRLKAFF. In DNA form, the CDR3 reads TGTGTCAGCACCCACGAGGGGAGGTTAAAAGCTTTCTTT.

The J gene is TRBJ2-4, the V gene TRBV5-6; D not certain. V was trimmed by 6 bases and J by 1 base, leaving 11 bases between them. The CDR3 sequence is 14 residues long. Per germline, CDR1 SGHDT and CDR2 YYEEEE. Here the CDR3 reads CASTLLVAKNIQYF. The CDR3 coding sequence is TGTGCCAGCACCCTCCTAGTCGCCAAAAACATTCAGTACTTC.

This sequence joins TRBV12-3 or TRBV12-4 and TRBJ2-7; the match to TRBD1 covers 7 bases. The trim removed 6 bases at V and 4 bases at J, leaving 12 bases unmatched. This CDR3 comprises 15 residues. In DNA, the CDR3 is TGTGCCAGCAGCTTTCGACAGGGCACCTTGTACGAGCAGTACTTC. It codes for CASSFRQGTLYEQYF.

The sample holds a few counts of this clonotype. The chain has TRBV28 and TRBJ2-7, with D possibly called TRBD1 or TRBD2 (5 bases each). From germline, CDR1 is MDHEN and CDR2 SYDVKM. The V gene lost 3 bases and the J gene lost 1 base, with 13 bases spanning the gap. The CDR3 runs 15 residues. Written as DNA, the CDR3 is TGTGCCAGCAGTTTTCCCGGGACCGGGTCCTACGAGCAGTACTTC. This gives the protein CASSFPGTGSYEQYF.

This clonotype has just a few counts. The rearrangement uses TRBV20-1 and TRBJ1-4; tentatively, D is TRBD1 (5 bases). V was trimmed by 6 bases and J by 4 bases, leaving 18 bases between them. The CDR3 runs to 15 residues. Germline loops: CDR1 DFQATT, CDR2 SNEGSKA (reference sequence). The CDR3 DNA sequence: TGCAGTGCAACCGATGCCGGGACGGATAATGAAAAACTGTTTTTT. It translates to CSATDAGTDNEKLFF.

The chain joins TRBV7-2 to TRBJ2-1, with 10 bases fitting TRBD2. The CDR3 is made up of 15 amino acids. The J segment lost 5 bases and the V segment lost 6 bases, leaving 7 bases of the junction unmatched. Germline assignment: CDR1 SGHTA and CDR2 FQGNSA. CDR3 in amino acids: CASSLAGVLNNEQFF. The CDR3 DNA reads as TGTGCCAGCAGTCTAGCGGGAGTGCTTAACAATGAGCAGTTCTTC. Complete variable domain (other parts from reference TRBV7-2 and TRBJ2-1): GAGVSQSPSNKVTEKGKDVELRCDPISGHTALYWYRQSLGQGLEFLIYFQGNSAPDKSGLPSDRFSAERTGGSVSTLTIQRTQQEDSAVYLCASSLAGVLNNEQFFGPGTRLTVL.

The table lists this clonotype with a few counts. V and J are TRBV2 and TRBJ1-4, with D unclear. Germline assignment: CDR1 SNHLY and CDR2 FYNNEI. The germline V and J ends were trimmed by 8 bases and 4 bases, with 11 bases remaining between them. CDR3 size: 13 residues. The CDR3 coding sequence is TGTGCCAGCTCGCAAGTCATTAATGAAAAACTGTTTTTT. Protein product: CASSQVINEKLFF.

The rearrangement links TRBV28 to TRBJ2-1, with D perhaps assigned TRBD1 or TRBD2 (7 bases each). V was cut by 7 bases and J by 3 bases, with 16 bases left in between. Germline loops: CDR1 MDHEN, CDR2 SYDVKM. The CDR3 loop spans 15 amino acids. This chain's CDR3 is CASTRGGEGYNEQFF. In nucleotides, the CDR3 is TGTGCCAGCACCAGGGGGGGGGAGGGCTACAATGAGCAGTTCTTC.

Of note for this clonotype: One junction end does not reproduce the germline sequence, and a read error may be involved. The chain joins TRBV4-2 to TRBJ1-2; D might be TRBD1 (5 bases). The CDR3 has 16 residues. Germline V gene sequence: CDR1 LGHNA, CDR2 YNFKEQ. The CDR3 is CVSSLFGGSWDYGYTF. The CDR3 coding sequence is TGTGTCAGCAGCCTGTTTGGGGGGAGTTGGGACTATGGCTACACCTTC.

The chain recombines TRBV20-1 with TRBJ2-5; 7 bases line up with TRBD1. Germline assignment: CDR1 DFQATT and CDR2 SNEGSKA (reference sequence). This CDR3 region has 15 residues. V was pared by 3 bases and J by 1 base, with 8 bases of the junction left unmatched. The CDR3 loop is CSARTWTGPQETQYF. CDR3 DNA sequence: TGCAGTGCTAGGACCTGGACAGGACCCCAAGAGACCCAGTACTTC.

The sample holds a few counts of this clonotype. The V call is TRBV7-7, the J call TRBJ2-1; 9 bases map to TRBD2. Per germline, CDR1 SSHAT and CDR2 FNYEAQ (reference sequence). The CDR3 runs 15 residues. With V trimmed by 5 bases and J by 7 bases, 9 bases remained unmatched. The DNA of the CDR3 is TGTGCCAGCAGCCCCTTAGCGGGAGTTGTTAATGAGCAGTTCTTC. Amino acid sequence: CASSPLAGVVNEQFF.